A selection of T cell receptor beta chains follows, all from one sample in a study of memory CD4+ T cells and cytomegalovirus serostatus. TCRdb's copy holds only in-frame clones and misses some; the assay was immunoSEQ multiplex PCR. The table records 50,000 to 75,000 clones, 75% to 90% of them present only once. The sample consisted of memory CD4+ T cells from blood. The receptors come from an adult in good health and CMV-seronegative. Each CDR3 is given with its conserved first and last residue. D genes are given only for firm matches. Clone size, where shown, is once, few, many, or a class for clones that have expanded.

j_call: TRBJ2-3
v_call: TRBV6-1
d_call: TRBD2
clone_size: .
cdr3_aa: CASSDSIAGHTDTQYF
cdr3_nt: TGTGCCAGCAGTGATTCGATAGCGGGACACACAGATACGCAGTATTTT

j_call: TRBJ2-7
v_call: TRBV25-1
d_call: .
clone_size: once
cdr3_aa: CASSEYEWRSSYEQYF
cdr3_nt: TGTGCCAGCAGTGAATATGAATGGAGGAGCTCCTACGAGCAGTACTTC

j_call: TRBJ1-5
v_call: TRBV18
d_call: .
clone_size: .
cdr3_aa: CASSHAYSNQPQHF
cdr3_nt: TGTGCCAGCTCCCACGCCTATAGCAATCAGCCCCAGCATTTT

j_call: TRBJ2-7
v_call: TRBV21-1
d_call: .
clone_size: .
cdr3_aa: CASSKALRGQGENEQYF
cdr3_nt: TGTGCCAGCAGCAAAGCTCTGAGGGGACAGGGTGAGAACGAGCAGTACTTC

j_call: TRBJ2-5
v_call: TRBV7-7
d_call: TRBD1
clone_size: few
cdr3_aa: CASSTGGETQYF
cdr3_nt: TGTGCCAGCAGCACAGGGGGGGAGACCCAGTACTTC

j_call: TRBJ2-1
v_call: TRBV7-2
d_call: TRBD2
clone_size: .
cdr3_aa: CASSPRRASGLSGNEQFF
cdr3_nt: TGTGCCAGCAGCCCCCGGAGGGCTAGCGGCCTCTCGGGCAATGAGCAGTTCTTC

j_call: TRBJ1-1
v_call: TRBV18
d_call: .
clone_size: .
cdr3_aa: CASSPVEGTEAFF
cdr3_nt: TGTGCCAGCTCACCGGTGGAGGGCACTGAAGCTTTCTTT

j_call: TRBJ1-5
v_call: TRBV19
d_call: TRBD1
clone_size: .
cdr3_aa: CATYPTQGAGGNQPQHF
cdr3_nt: TGTGCCACTTACCCAACCCAGGGGGCGGGTGGCAATCAGCCCCAGCATTTT

j_call: TRBJ2-2
v_call: TRBV4-2
d_call: .
clone_size: .
cdr3_aa: CASSSRQSADPELFF
cdr3_nt: TGTGCCAGCAGCTCGCGACAGAGCGCGGACCCGGAGCTGTTTTTT

j_call: TRBJ2-2
v_call: TRBV9
d_call: .
clone_size: .
cdr3_aa: CASSVGGTWNTGELFF
cdr3_nt: TGTGCCAGCAGCGTAGGAGGGACTTGGAACACCGGGGAGCTGTTTTTT

j_call: TRBJ1-3
v_call: TRBV12-5
d_call: TRBD1
clone_size: .
cdr3_aa: CASAPRGSENTIYF
cdr3_nt: TGTGCTAGTGCTCCCAGGGGGTCCGAGAACACCATATATTTT

j_call: TRBJ1-2
v_call: TRBV21-1
d_call: .
clone_size: once
cdr3_aa: CASSPRDIGYTF
cdr3_nt: TGTGCCAGCAGCCCCCGGGACATCGGCTACACCTTC

j_call: TRBJ1-1
v_call: TRBV7-3
d_call: TRBD1
clone_size: once
cdr3_aa: CASSPTRQGGNTEAFF
cdr3_nt: TGTGCCAGCAGCCCTACTCGACAGGGTGGGAACACTGAAGCTTTCTTT

j_call: TRBJ2-4
v_call: TRBV6-1
d_call: TRBD2
clone_size: .
cdr3_aa: CASSDPSGGLGAKNIQYF
cdr3_nt: TGTGCCAGCAGTGACCCTAGCGGGGGGCTGGGGGCCAAAAACATTCAGTACTTC

j_call: TRBJ2-3
v_call: TRBV10-1
d_call: .
clone_size: .
cdr3_aa: CASSDRLSTDTQYF
cdr3_nt: TGCGCCAGCAGTGATAGACTTAGCACAGATACGCAGTATTTT

j_call: TRBJ2-1
v_call: TRBV28
d_call: .
clone_size: .
cdr3_aa: CASSLGSPNEQFF
cdr3_nt: TGTGCCAGCAGTTTAGGCAGTCCCAATGAGCAGTTCTTC

j_call: TRBJ2-1
v_call: TRBV28
d_call: .
clone_size: .
cdr3_aa: CASHTRTYSMSSSYNEQFF
cdr3_nt: TGTGCCAGCCATACTCGGACCTATTCTATGTCGAGCTCCTACAATGAGCAGTTCTTC

j_call: TRBJ2-2
v_call: TRBV2
d_call: .
clone_size: .
cdr3_aa: CASSGGDNTGELFF
cdr3_nt: TGTGCCAGCAGTGGGGGGGATAACACCGGGGAGCTGTTTTTT

j_call: TRBJ1-5
v_call: TRBV5-1
d_call: .
clone_size: .
cdr3_aa: CASSVGVNGNQPQHF
cdr3_nt: TGCGCCAGCAGCGTTGGGGTGAACGGCAATCAGCCCCAGCATTTT

j_call: TRBJ1-4
v_call: TRBV29-1
d_call: .
clone_size: .
cdr3_aa: CSGLRGFDEKLFF
cdr3_nt: TGCAGCGGCCTGAGGGGGTTTGATGAAAAACTGTTTTTT

j_call: TRBJ1-5
v_call: TRBV6-6
d_call: TRBD1
clone_size: .
cdr3_aa: CASSYATGRGNQPQHF
cdr3_nt: TGTGCCAGCAGTTACGCGACAGGGAGGGGAAATCAGCCCCAGCATTTT

j_call: TRBJ2-2
v_call: TRBV9
d_call: .
clone_size: .
cdr3_aa: CASSVDTAPNTGELFF
cdr3_nt: TGTGCCAGCAGCGTAGATACAGCCCCGAACACCGGGGAGCTGTTTTTT